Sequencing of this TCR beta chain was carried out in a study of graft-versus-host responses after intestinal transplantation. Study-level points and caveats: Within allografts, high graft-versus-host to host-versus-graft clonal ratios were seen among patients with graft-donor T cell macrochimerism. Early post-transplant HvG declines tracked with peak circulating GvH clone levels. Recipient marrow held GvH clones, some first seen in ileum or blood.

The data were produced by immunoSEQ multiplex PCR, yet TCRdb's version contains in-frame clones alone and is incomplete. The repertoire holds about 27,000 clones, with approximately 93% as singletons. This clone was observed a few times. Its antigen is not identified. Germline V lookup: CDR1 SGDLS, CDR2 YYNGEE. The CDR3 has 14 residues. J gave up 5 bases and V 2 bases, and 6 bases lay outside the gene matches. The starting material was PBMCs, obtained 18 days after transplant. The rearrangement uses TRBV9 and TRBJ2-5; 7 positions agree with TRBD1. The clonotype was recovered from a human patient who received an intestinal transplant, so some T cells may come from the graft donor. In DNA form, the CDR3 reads TGTGCCAGCAGCGTCGCCGACAGGGAGGAGACCCAGTACTTC. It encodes CASSVADREETQYF.